Included here is one T cell receptor (beta chain) sequence, with context. This record comes from a study of control samples from healthy donors and cancer patients. CDR1 SGDLS and CDR2 YYNGEE come from the germline V gene. V lost 3 bases, J lost 2 bases, and 17 bases lay in between. This CDR3 has 16 amino acids. The table came from immunoSEQ multiplex PCR; TCRdb's copy has only in-frame clones and leaves some out. The sample holds about 120,000 clones, roughly 87% seen once. Sequencing was performed on blood. This chain links TRBV9 with TRBJ2-5; perhaps TRBD2 as D (6 bases). The clonotype comes from a young man in good health. The CDR3 region has the DNA TGTGCCAGCAGCGCCGGGGGTAGCCTACCACAAGAGACCCAGTACTTC. This translates into CASSAGGSLPQETQYF.